Each of the 16 T cell receptor beta chains below was sequenced from the same sample in a study of blood T cell repertoires in COVID-19. This table comes from immunoSEQ multiplex PCR, and its TCRdb copy is limited to in-frame clones, with some not included. The repertoire has over 200,000 clones, 70% to 90% of them found once; the top ten carry over 1%. Sequencing was done on a sample of PBMCs or T cells enriched from blood (not recorded which). The receptors stem from a man younger than 40 who had recovered from COVID-19.

The chain couples TRBV29-1 to TRBJ1-2, with TRBD1 identical over 9 bases. The V gene end was trimmed by 7 bases and the J gene end by 5 bases; junction bases not matched to a gene: 11. CDR1 and CDR2 (germline): SQVTM, ANQGSEA. The CDR3 totals 14 residues. This chain's CDR3 is CSGDDTGGAYGYTF. The CDR3, as DNA: TGCAGCGGAGATGACACAGGGGGCGCTTATGGCTACACCTTC.

This chain uses TRBV12-3 or TRBV12-4 with TRBJ1-3; D unresolved. The CDR3 is made up of 12 amino acids. V was pared by 10 bases and J by 0 bases, with 7 bases between. This CDR3 is CAIRGSGNTIYF. CDR3 DNA sequence: TGTGCCATCCGGGGCTCTGGAAACACCATATATTTT.

The chain combines TRBV6-2 or TRBV6-3 with TRBJ2-1, with D possibly matching TRBD2 (6 bases). V lost 5 bases and J lost 2, with 13 bases in between. This CDR3 comprises 15 residues. Germline CDR1 reads MNHEY; CDR2 reads SVGEGT. CDR3 amino acids: CASSDAAGTYNEQFF. The CDR3, as DNA: TGTGCCAGCAGTGACGCGGCGGGAACCTACAATGAGCAGTTCTTC.

The chain employs TRBV30 and TRBJ2-7; 7 bases align to TRBD1. Germline CDR1 reads GTSNPN; CDR2 reads SVGIG (reference sequence). J lost 3 bases, V lost 3 bases, and 5 bases had no gene match. This CDR3 is 13 amino acids long. The CDR3, as DNA: TGTGCCTGGAGGGGGGCAGGGGGCTACGAGCAGTACTTC. This gives the protein CAWRGAGGYEQYF.

The V gene is TRBV7-9, the J gene TRBJ1-6; D is undetermined. V was pared by 5 bases and J by 5 bases, with 7 bases between. This CDR3 spans 13 amino acids. Germline V gene sequence: CDR1 SEHNR, CDR2 FQNEAQ (reference sequence). The CDR3 region has the DNA TGTGCCAGCAGCCCCCAGGATAATTCACCCCTCCACTTT. It codes for CASSPQDNSPLHF.

The chain employs TRBV12-5 and TRBJ1-5, with D unresolved. This CDR3 spans 13 amino acids. V was shortened by 8 bases and J by 8 bases, with 16 bases between the two germline ends. CDR1 is LGHNT, CDR2 FRNRAP, per germline. In DNA form, the CDR3 reads TGTGCTAGTACGGGTAATCGGTACGAGCCCCAGCATTTT. Amino acids: CASTGNRYEPQHF.

The rearrangement joins TRBV9 to TRBJ2-7; tentative D call: TRBD2 (6 bases). Trimming took off 4 bases at V and 5 bases at J, with 19 bases between the two ends. Germline V gene sequence: CDR1 SGDLS, CDR2 YYNGEE. This CDR3 comprises 15 residues. CDR3 sequence (DNA): TGTGCCAGCAGCTCAGGTGGCGCGGGAAGACACGAGCAGTACTTC. Translation: CASSSGGAGRHEQYF.

A single count supports this clone. This sequence joins TRBV21-1 and TRBJ1-3; TRBD1 is the table's D call, not checked against the DNA. TRBV21-1 is assigned pseudogene status. This CDR3 spans 15 amino acids. CDR3 bases: TGTGCCAGCAGCAACGAGGGGGCGCAGGGAAACACCATATATTTT. This sequence encodes CASSNEGAQGNTIYF.

The chain couples TRBV6-1 to TRBJ1-4, with D perhaps TRBD1 (5 bases). Germline CDR1 and CDR2: MNHNS and SASEGT. This CDR3 is built from 16 residues. The germline V and J ends were trimmed by 2 bases and 2 bases, with 12 bases remaining between them. As DNA, the CDR3 is TGTGCCAGCAGTGAAAGACGGGGGACTACTAATGAAAAACTGTTTTTT. It specifies CASSERRGTTNEKLFF.

This chain connects TRBV29-1 to TRBJ2-5, with 8 bases matching TRBD1. This CDR3 contains 14 residues. The V segment lost 0 bases and the J segment 4 bases; nucleotides outside the gene matches: 4. Germline CDR1 is SQVTM and CDR2 is ANQGSEA. Written as DNA, the CDR3 is TGCAGCGTTGAAGATATAACAGGGGGAGAGACCCAGTACTTC. Translation: CSVEDITGGETQYF.

The CDR3 sequence: CASSRGLSSYNEQFF. The CDR3 DNA sequence: TGTGCCAGCAGCCGGGGACTAAGCTCCTACAATGAGCAGTTCTTC. The chain links TRBV4-2 to TRBJ2-1; TRBD2 agrees at 7 bases. The CDR3 totals 15 residues. Germline CDR1 is LGHNA and CDR2 is YNFKEQ. After removal of 4 bases from V and 0 bases from J, the junction contained 3 bases not matched to a gene.

This clone has more than one count but fewer than ten. The J gene is TRBJ2-1, the V gene TRBV29-1; the D gene is possibly TRBD2 (6 bases). CDR1 and CDR2 (germline): SQVTM, ANQGSEA. The CDR3 loop spans 12 amino acids. Deletions cut 4 bases from V and 7 bases from J, with 11 bases between. The CDR3 region is CSVVGLSNEQFF. The CDR3 coding sequence is TGCAGCGTTGTGGGACTTTCGAATGAGCAGTTCTTC.

The chain links TRBV7-6 to TRBJ1-1; 8 bases match TRBD1. Germline CDR1 and CDR2: SGHVS and FNYEAQ. CDR3 length: 15 amino acids. V was clipped by 5 bases and J by 6 bases; unmatched bases: 11. CDR3 amino acids: CASSASGTGGPEAFF. The CDR3 bases are TGTGCCAGCAGCGCATCCGGGACAGGTGGCCCTGAAGCTTTCTTT.

The chain carries TRBV5-6 and TRBJ2-3, with D possibly matching TRBD1 (5 bases). Trimming stripped 0 bases from V and 0 bases from J, with 5 bases between. From germline, CDR1 is SGHDT and CDR2 YYEEEE. This CDR3 is built from 14 residues. The CDR3 sequence: CASSLGQSTDTQYF. DNA of the CDR3: TGTGCCAGCAGCTTGGGACAGAGCACAGATACGCAGTATTTT.

In its sample, this clone was seen a few times. The chain uses TRBV7-9 and TRBJ2-5; D gene ambiguous. Germline CDR1 reads SEHNR; CDR2 reads FQNEAQ (reference sequence). The V end was cut by 1 base, the J end by 5 bases, with 11 bases between. CDR3 length: 14 residues. For the CDR3, the DNA is TGTGCCAGCAGCTTAGGAGCCCCCGGGGAGACCCAGTACTTC. Its translation is CASSLGAPGETQYF.

The rearrangement uses TRBV15 and TRBJ1-6; D unresolved. Germline lookup yields CDR1 LNHNV and CDR2 YYDKDF (reference sequence). The ends were cut back, 1 base at V and 0 bases at J, with 10 bases in the middle. The CDR3 has 17 residues. DNA for the CDR3: TGTGCCACCAGCAGAGTGCCGGGAAGCTCCTATAATTCACCCCTCCACTTT. This translates into CATSRVPGSSYNSPLHF. Filled out from reference TRBV15 and TRBJ1-6, the complete variable domain reads DAMVIQNPRYQVTQFGKPVTLSCSQTLNHNVMYWYQQKSSQAPKLLFHYYDKDFNNEADTPDNFQSRRPNTSFCFLDIRSPGLGDTAMYLCATSRVPGSSYNSPLHFGNGTRLTVT.